A single sample is the source of the 15 T cell receptor beta chains below, sequenced in a study of vaccination effects on CD4 cells after COVID-19. The data were produced by immunoSEQ multiplex PCR, yet TCRdb's version contains in-frame clones alone and is incomplete. The sample carries about 50,000 clones, 74% recorded once. These receptors' targets are unknown. Cells that had been cultured for 10 days were the source of isolated CD4+ T cells. The infection with SARS-CoV-2 (confirmed by PCR) occurred in this person between March and December 2020. Participants each got two BNT162b2 or mRNA-1273 vaccine doses. Material: CD4+ T cells from PBMCs cultured without peptide, obtained after COVID-19 vaccination. These receptors were obtained from a human donor who had a prior SARS-CoV-2 infection.

J is TRBJ2-7 and V is TRBV7-9; D perhaps matches TRBD1 (6 bases). CDR3 size: 16 residues. Per the germline V gene, CDR1 is SEHNR and CDR2 is FQNEAQ (reference sequence). V gave up 3 bases and J gave up 6 bases, with 21 bases separating them. The CDR3 nucleotides read TGTGCCAGCAGCTTCTGGGAATCGGACAGCGACTTCGAGCAGTACTTC. Translated, it gives CASSFWESDSDFEQYF.

The chain joins TRBV3-1 (or the pseudogene TRBV3-2) to TRBJ1-1, with D maybe TRBD1 (5 bases). The CDR3 loop spans 12 amino acids. Germline CDR1 is LGHDT and CDR2 is YNNKEL (reference sequence). Deletions cut 4 bases from V and 10 bases from J, with 13 bases between. CDR3 region: CASSPPRGVAFF. In DNA form, the CDR3 reads TGTGCCAGCAGCCCCCCCCGGGGGGTAGCTTTCTTT.

The chain links TRBV19 to TRBJ1-2; 10 nucleotides match TRBD1. Germline CDR1 LNHDA, CDR2 SQIVND (reference sequence). J lost 6 bases, V lost 6 bases, and 4 bases had no gene match. The CDR3 covers 13 residues. The CDR3 nucleotides read TGTGCCAGTAGACCGACAGGGGGCGATGGCTACACCTTC. Translating it yields CASRPTGGDGYTF.

This clone has more than one count but fewer than ten. The chain links TRBV6-1 to TRBJ1-6, with D possibly being TRBD1 (6 bases). This CDR3 spans 17 amino acids. CDR1 MNHNS and CDR2 SASEGT come from the germline V gene. Trimming took 2 bases from V and 3 from J, leaving 14 bases between them. CDR3: CASSERLMDSYNSPLHF. The CDR3 coding sequence is TGTGCCAGCAGTGAAAGATTGATGGACAGCTATAATTCACCCCTCCACTTT.

This clone was detected a few times. V and J are TRBV18 and TRBJ2-3, with D unclear. CDR3 length: 16 amino acids. V lost 0 bases, J lost 0 bases, and 10 bases lay in between. The germline V gene has CDR1 KGHSH and CDR2 LQKENI. The CDR3 sequence is CASSPPSLSSTDTQYF. Written as DNA, the CDR3 is TGTGCCAGCTCACCACCGAGTTTGTCTAGCACAGATACGCAGTATTTT.

V is TRBV30 and J is TRBJ1-3, with D hard to call. Germline CDR1 is GTSNPN and CDR2 is SVGIG (reference sequence). The CDR3 has 14 residues. V lost 6 bases, J lost 0 bases, and 12 bases lay in between. The CDR3 reads CACSNRVSGNTIYF. The CDR3 DNA follows: TGTGCCTGCAGCAACAGAGTCTCTGGAAACACCATATATTTT.

This clone was detected a few times. The chain uses TRBV19 and TRBJ1-5, with D possibly matching TRBD1 (6 bases). Per germline, CDR1 LNHDA and CDR2 SQIVND (reference sequence). This CDR3 spans 16 amino acids. V was trimmed by 1 base and J by 7 bases, leaving 17 bases between them. CDR3: CASSIASQGEGQPQHF. The CDR3 DNA follows: TGTGCCAGTAGTATAGCTTCACAGGGTGAAGGGCAGCCCCAGCATTTT.

The chain employs TRBV7-2 and TRBJ2-7; D possibly corresponds to TRBD1 (5 bases). V was trimmed by 3 bases and J by 7 bases, leaving 16 bases between them. The CDR3 totals 14 residues. Germline V gives CDR1 SGHTA, CDR2 FQGNSA. The CDR3 nucleotides read TGTGCCAGCAGCTTGATAGTCTGGGGCAGAGAGCAGTACTTC. Residues: CASSLIVWGREQYF. The full variable domain, its missing parts supplied by reference TRBV7-2 and TRBJ2-7, is GAGVSQSPSNKVTEKGKDVELRCDPISGHTALYWYRQSLGQGLEFLIYFQGNSAPDKSGLPSDRFSAERTGGSVSTLTIQRTQQEDSAVYLCASSLIVWGREQYFGPGTRLTVT.

This clone appeared a few times. The V gene is TRBV20-1, the J gene TRBJ2-5; D remains ambiguous. There are 11 residues in the CDR3. The V and J ends lost 3 bases and 3 bases respectively, with 5 bases between them. Germline V lookup: CDR1 DFQATT, CDR2 SNEGSKA (reference sequence). This CDR3 is CSASSKETQYF. CDR3 nucleotide sequence: TGCAGTGCTAGCAGCAAAGAGACCCAGTACTTC.

This clone was counted only a few times. The chain links TRBV5-5 to TRBJ2-7, with D unresolved. Trimming removed 2 bases from V and 4 bases from J, with 7 bases in between. CDR1 and CDR2 (germline): SGHKS, YYEKEE (reference sequence). This CDR3 region has 12 residues. CDR3 sequence: CASSFDRYEQYF. The CDR3, as DNA: TGTGCCAGCAGCTTCGACCGGTACGAGCAGTACTTC.

By sample fraction, this clone is medium-sized. The CDR3 spells CATSSRQIGQPQHF. CDR3 coding DNA: TGTGCCACCAGCAGTAGACAGATCGGTCAGCCCCAGCATTTT. This rearrangement joins TRBV15 to TRBJ1-5; a weak D match, TRBD1 (5 bases). This CDR3 has 14 residues. V gave up 3 bases and J gave up 6 bases, with 12 bases separating them. Germline V gene data show CDR1 as LNHNV and CDR2 as YYDKDF (reference sequence).

The genes are TRBV20-1 and TRBJ2-7; unclear D gene. Germline CDR1 DFQATT, CDR2 SNEGSKA (reference sequence). The CDR3 loop spans 14 amino acids. V lost 3 bases and J 1 base, leaving 13 bases between the germline ends. For the CDR3, the DNA is TGCAGTGCTAGTATTGCGGACCGGTCCTACGAGCAGTACTTC. It codes for CSASIADRSYEQYF.

The chain has TRBV24-1 and TRBJ2-7; 8 nucleotides match TRBD2. V was pared by 1 base and J by 6 bases, with 13 bases of the junction left unmatched. The germline V gene has CDR1 KGHDR and CDR2 SFDVKD. The CDR3 totals 17 residues. Here the CDR3 reads CATSDFGREDGLLEQYF. The CDR3 DNA reads TGTGCCACCAGTGATTTCGGGCGGGAGGATGGTCTCCTCGAGCAGTACTTC.

This chain joins TRBV2 and TRBJ2-7; D possibly corresponds to TRBD2 (6 bases). The ends were cut back, 8 bases at V and 3 bases at J, with 17 bases in the middle. The germline CDR1 and CDR2 sequences are SNHLY and FYNNEI. The CDR3 spans 14 residues. CDR3 DNA: TGTGCCAGCTCCCCCGGGACTCCTAGCTACGAGCAGTACTTC. Translated: CASSPGTPSYEQYF.

The V gene is TRBV2, the J gene TRBJ2-7; no reliable D call. This CDR3 spans 13 amino acids. Germline V gene lookup returns CDR1 SNHLY and CDR2 FYNNEI. Trimming pared 7 bases from V and 2 bases from J, leaving 12 bases between. The CDR3 protein is CASIRYLAYEQYF. The DNA for the CDR3 is TGTGCCAGCATTAGATATTTGGCCTACGAGCAGTACTTC.